The 29 T cell receptor beta chains below come from one sample, sequenced in a study of cytomegalovirus exposure and HLA in healthy donors. The PCR ran on 60 Vbeta and 13 Jbeta primers. Data came from immunoSEQ multiplex PCR; TCRdb stores just in-frame clones and leaves some out. Here the sample spans around 170,000 clones, less than 90% being singletons. Material: PBMCs. The receptor source for this set is a girl aged 5-17 years in good health and CMV-seropositive.

The J gene is TRBJ1-5, the V gene TRBV23-1; 7 positions match TRBD1. TRBV23-1 carries the ORF label, with uncertain function. This CDR3 spans 13 amino acids. With V trimmed by 7 bases and J by 5 bases, 5 bases remained unmatched. The CDR3 sequence: CASMEGAHQPQHF. The CDR3 coding sequence is TGCGCCAGCATGGAGGGGGCGCATCAGCCCCAGCATTTT.

The chain links TRBV5-1 to TRBJ2-3; the match to TRBD2 covers 7 bases. This CDR3 has 15 residues. Trimming cost V 1 base and J 0 bases; bases outside gene matches: 2. The germline CDR1 and CDR2 sequences are SGHRS and YFSETQ. CDR3 sequence (DNA): TGCGCCAGCAGCTTGCCCGGGAGGAGCACAGATACGCAGTATTTT. Translating it yields CASSLPGRSTDTQYF.

This chain uses TRBV6-5 with TRBJ2-1; TRBD1 might be the D (6 bases). V was trimmed by 0 bases and J by 5 bases, leaving 14 bases between them. The germline CDR1 and CDR2 sequences are MNHEY and SVGAGI. The CDR3 length is 16 residues. CDR3 sequence: CASSYSRAGAHNEQFF. The CDR3 nucleotides are TGTGCCAGCAGTTACTCGAGGGCAGGGGCCCACAATGAGCAGTTCTTC.

The gene calls are TRBV2 and TRBJ1-2; no clear D gene. Germline loops: CDR1 SNHLY, CDR2 FYNNEI. This CDR3 contains 14 residues. V was clipped by 11 bases and J by 3 bases, with 19 bases between them. The CDR3 is CAHSRHSEDYGYTF. The CDR3 DNA follows: TGTGCCCACTCGAGGCACTCGGAAGACTATGGCTACACCTTC. The whole variable domain, remainder taken from reference TRBV2 and TRBJ1-2, is EPEVTQTPSHQVTQMGQEVILRCVPISNHLYFYWYRQILGQKVEFLVSFYNNEISEKSEIFDDQFSVERPDGSNFTLKIRSTKLEDSAMYFCAHSRHSEDYGYTFGSGTRLTVV.

V gene TRBV10-3 combines with J gene TRBJ2-3; TRBD1 might be the D (6 bases). V lost 7 bases and J lost 5, with 16 bases in between. CDR3 size: 14 residues. Germline CDR1 reads ENHRY; CDR2 reads SYGVKD. In DNA, the CDR3 is TGTGCCATCAAGAGACAGGCGGCGAGAGATACGCAGTATTTT. Amino acids: CAIKRQAARDTQYF.

The rearrangement uses TRBV11-2 and TRBJ2-2; no clear D gene. V was shortened by 5 bases and J by 4 bases, with 14 bases between the two germline ends. The CDR3 has 15 residues. Germline V gene data show CDR1 as SGHAT and CDR2 as FQNNGV. The CDR3 DNA follows: TGTGCCAGCAGCACCCCCCGGTTCCCCACCGGGGAGCTGTTTTTT. Residues: CASSTPRFPTGELFF. Full variable domain (rest looked up from reference TRBV11-2 and TRBJ2-2): EAGVAQSPRYKIIEKRQSVAFWCNPISGHATLYWYQQILGQGPKLLIQFQNNGVVDDSQLPKDRFSAERLKGVDSTLKIQPAKLEDSAVYLCASSTPRFPTGELFFGEGSRLTVL.

This clone was detected only a few times. Other nucleotide sequences in the sample specify the same CDR3. V and J are TRBV29-1 and TRBJ2-6, with D possibly matching TRBD1 (5 bases). This CDR3 is built from 13 residues. Per germline, CDR1 SQVTM and CDR2 ANQGSEA. V lost 7 bases to trimming and J lost 2 bases, with 9 bases between them. CDR3 protein: CSAQGPGANVLTF. The CDR3 nucleotides are TGCAGCGCCCAGGGTCCTGGGGCCAACGTCCTGACTTTC. Full variable domain (rest looked up from reference TRBV29-1 and TRBJ2-6): SAVISQKPSRDICQRGTSLTIQCQVDSQVTMMFWYRQQPGQSLTLIATANQGSEATYESGFVIDKFPISRPNLTFSTLTVSNMSPEDSSIYLCSAQGPGANVLTFGAGSRLTVL.

The CDR3 nucleotides read TGTGCCAGCGATATTTACTCCGAGCAGTACTTC. Translating it yields CASDIYSEQYF. This chain uses TRBV6-5 with TRBJ2-7, with D unclear. There are 11 residues in the CDR3. Looked up from germline, CDR1 is MNHEY and CDR2 is SVGAGI. Trimming cost V 8 bases and J 6 bases, with 11 bases left between them.

The chain has TRBV2 and TRBJ1-4; D is unresolved. Germline V gene sequence: CDR1 SNHLY, CDR2 FYNNEI. The CDR3 runs to 17 residues. V lost 2 bases, J lost 3 bases, and 16 bases lay in between. CDR3 in amino acids: CASSEPGWVLANEKLFF. The CDR3 coding sequence is TGTGCCAGCAGTGAACCCGGGTGGGTCTTGGCTAATGAAAAACTGTTTTTT.

CDR3 loop: CASSFRGRKNYEQYF. CDR3 nucleotides: TGTGCCAGCAGCTTCAGGGGTAGAAAGAACTACGAGCAGTACTTC. The rearrangement links TRBV7-2 to TRBJ2-7, with D maybe TRBD1 (6 bases). Deletions cut 3 bases from V and 3 bases from J, with 15 bases between. Germline loops: CDR1 SGHTA, CDR2 FQGNSA. The CDR3 consists of 15 residues.

The chain recombines TRBV5-4 with TRBJ2-1; D might be TRBD1 (5 bases). Trimming removed 7 bases at V and 5 bases at J, with 13 bases between. Germline CDR1 reads SGHNT; CDR2 reads YYREEE (reference sequence). The CDR3 runs to 13 residues. CDR3 amino acids: CASARGDDNEQFF. The CDR3 DNA reads as TGTGCCAGCGCAAGGGGCGATGACAATGAGCAGTTCTTC. Filled out from reference TRBV5-4 and TRBJ2-1, the complete variable domain reads ETGVTQSPTHLIKTRGQQVTLRCSSQSGHNTVSWYQQALGQGPQFIFQYYREEENGRGNFPPRFSGLQFPNYSSELNVNALELDDSALYLCASARGDDNEQFFGPGTRLTVL.

The chain employs TRBV11-3 and TRBJ2-6; 10 bases are shared with TRBD1. Germline values: CDR1 SGHNT, CDR2 YENEEA. J was trimmed by 2 bases and V by 3 bases; bases with no gene match: 4. The CDR3 extends over 17 amino acids. CDR3 DNA: TGTGCCAGCAGCTTCTCCGGGACAGGGGCTGGGGCCAACGTCCTGACTTTC. This encodes CASSFSGTGAGANVLTF.

As regards this clone: The same CDR3 also results from other DNA sequences found in this sample. V and J are TRBV7-2 and TRBJ1-5; 8 positions agree with TRBD1. The CDR3 length is 14 residues. CDR1 and CDR2 (germline): SGHTA, FQGNSA. Losses at the gene ends were 5 bases for V and 4 bases for J; bases not matched to a gene: 4. CDR3 loop: CASSPRQGNQPQHF. As DNA, the CDR3 is TGTGCCAGCAGCCCTAGACAGGGGAATCAGCCCCAGCATTTT.

The chain's CDR3 is CASSSKREREQYF. CDR3 nucleotides: TGTGCCAGTAGTTCCAAGCGGGAGCGCGAGCAGTACTTC. The V and J genes are TRBV19 and TRBJ2-7; 8 bases agree with TRBD2. CDR3 length: 13 residues. V was pared by 5 bases and J by 6 bases, with 6 bases of the junction left unmatched. In germline, CDR1 is LNHDA, CDR2 SQIVND (reference sequence). The full variable domain, with the rest looked up from reference TRBV19 and TRBJ2-7, is DGGITQSPKYLFRKEGQNVTLSCEQNLNHDAMYWYRQDPGQGLRLIYYSQIVNDFQKGDIAEGYSVSREKKESFPLTVTSAQKNPTAFYLCASSSKREREQYFGPGTRLTVT.

V usage is TRBV11-2 and J usage is TRBJ1-6, with TRBD1 as a possible D gene (6 bases). This CDR3 is 13 amino acids long. Trimming pared 0 bases from V and 14 bases from J, leaving 11 bases between. CDR1 is SGHAT and CDR2 is FQNNGV in the germline V gene. The DNA for the CDR3 is TGTGCCAGCAGCTTAGACGGGGGGCCGGCCCTCCACTTT. This codes for CASSLDGGPALHF. Using reference TRBV11-2 and TRBJ1-6 for the parts outside the CDR3, the full variable domain is EAGVAQSPRYKIIEKRQSVAFWCNPISGHATLYWYQQILGQGPKLLIQFQNNGVVDDSQLPKDRFSAERLKGVDSTLKIQPAKLEDSAVYLCASSLDGGPALHFGNGTRLTVT.

Only one count was recorded for this clone. The chain combines TRBV4-1 with TRBJ2-1; 10 positions match TRBD2. The CDR3 is made up of 16 amino acids. With V trimmed by 4 bases and J by 4 bases, 7 bases remained unmatched. CDR1 and CDR2 (germline): MGHRA, YSYEKL. The CDR3 is CASSRGGTSAYNEQFF. The CDR3 DNA reads TGCGCCAGCAGCCGAGGCGGGACTAGCGCTTACAATGAGCAGTTCTTC.

This clone was seen only a few times. V usage is TRBV9 and J usage is TRBJ1-5; 7 nucleotides match TRBD1. The ends lost 4 bases at V and 7 bases at J; junction bases unmatched: 5. The CDR3 spans 13 residues. The germline V gene has CDR1 SGDLS and CDR2 YYNGEE. Here the CDR3 DNA reads TGTGCCAGCAGCCGACAGGGTGGACAGCCCCAGCATTTT. Translated, it gives CASSRQGGQPQHF.

This chain uses TRBV2 with TRBJ2-1; 7 bases line up with TRBD2. J gave up 0 bases and V 4 bases, and 18 bases lay outside the gene matches. Germline lookup yields CDR1 SNHLY and CDR2 FYNNEI. CDR3 length: 20 residues. As DNA, the CDR3 is TGTGCCAGCAGTGGGAGGTTGGGAGGTACTAGCGTCCGCTCCTACAATGAGCAGTTCTTC. It translates to CASSGRLGGTSVRSYNEQFF.

The chain carries TRBV21-1 and TRBJ2-7; TRBD2 is the table's D call and was not checked against the DNA. TRBV21-1 is termed a pseudogene. CDR3 length equals 14 residues. The chain's CDR3 is CASSKERGAYEQYF. The CDR3, as DNA: TGTGCCAGCAGCAAAGAGCGAGGAGCCTACGAGCAGTACTTC.

The rearrangement joins TRBV28 to TRBJ2-7; a weak D match, TRBD2 (6 bases). The CDR3 loop spans 15 amino acids. Trimming removed 6 bases at V and 0 bases at J, with 15 bases between. Germline V gene data show CDR1 as MDHEN and CDR2 as SYDVKM. This chain's CDR3 is CASSIPGSPSYEQYF. CDR3 sequence (DNA): TGTGCCAGCAGCATCCCCGGGAGCCCCTCCTACGAGCAGTACTTC.

This clone appeared once. The chain employs TRBV27 and TRBJ2-1; TRBD1 might be the D (6 bases). The V end was cut by 4 bases, the J end by 9 bases, with 19 bases between. From germline, CDR1 is MNHEY and CDR2 SMNVEV (reference sequence). The CDR3 totals 15 residues. CDR3 protein: CASSSGRDLQGEQFF. The CDR3 DNA reads as TGTGCCAGCAGTTCCGGACGGGACCTACAGGGTGAGCAGTTCTTC.

This clone was counted between two and nine times. The chain's CDR3 is CASSQHGAGVDSDTQYF. CDR3 sequence (DNA): TGCGCCAGCAGCCAACATGGGGCGGGAGTCGATTCAGATACGCAGTATTTT. The gene calls are TRBV4-1 and TRBJ2-3, with TRBD2 matching 7 bases. The length of the CDR3 is 17 residues. The ends lost 2 bases at V and 4 bases at J; junction bases unmatched: 12. CDR1 MGHRA and CDR2 YSYEKL come from the germline V gene.

V usage is TRBV29-1 and J usage is TRBJ1-5, with 7 bases that match TRBD1. CDR1 is SQVTM and CDR2 is ANQGSEA in the germline V gene. The CDR3 is 12 amino acids. V lost 7 bases and J lost 6; bases outside the gene matches: 6. The CDR3 DNA follows: TGCAGCGCTAGTCACAGGGGTCAGCCCCAGCATTTT. As protein: CSASHRGQPQHF.

This chain joins TRBV5-4 and TRBJ2-3; the match to TRBD1 covers 7 bases. J was trimmed by 1 base and V by 2 bases; bases with no gene match: 4. The germline V gene has CDR1 SGHNT and CDR2 YYREEE (reference sequence). CDR3 length equals 15 residues. Here the CDR3 reads CASSLGGAGTDTQYF. In DNA, the CDR3 is TGTGCCAGCAGCTTAGGGGGCGCGGGCACAGATACGCAGTATTTT.

The rearrangement joins TRBV5-1 to TRBJ2-2; no clear D. The CDR3 runs 15 residues. The ends were cut back, 0 bases at V and 11 bases at J, with 17 bases in the middle. Germline-derived CDR1 and CDR2 are SGHRS and YFSETQ. CDR3 sequence (DNA): TGCGCCAGCAGCTTGGGGCCTTCTGGGCCGGTTGAGCTGTTTTTT. This sequence encodes CASSLGPSGPVELFF.

V usage is TRBV7-9 and J usage is TRBJ1-5; no definite D call. In germline, CDR1 is SEHNR, CDR2 FQNEAQ (reference sequence). There are 14 residues in the CDR3. The germline V and J ends were trimmed by 1 base and 4 bases, with 8 bases remaining between them. The CDR3 reads CASSLEEPNQPQHF. The DNA for the CDR3 is TGTGCCAGCAGCTTAGAGGAGCCGAATCAGCCCCAGCATTTT.

With regard to this clone: Additional DNA sequences in this sample encode the identical CDR3. J is TRBJ2-1 and V is TRBV7-9; 10 positions match TRBD2. The V segment lost 5 bases and the J segment 3 bases; nucleotides outside the gene matches: 1. The CDR3 has 14 residues. From germline, CDR1 is SEHNR and CDR2 FQNEAQ (reference sequence). CDR3 DNA sequence: TGTGCCAGCAGCCCTAGCGGGAGCTACAATGAGCAGTTCTTC. Translated: CASSPSGSYNEQFF. Based on the CDR3 plus reference TRBV7-9 and TRBJ2-1, the full variable domain is DTGVSQNPRHKITKRGQNVTFRCDPISEHNRLYWYRQTLGQGPEFLTYFQNEAQLEKSRLLSDRFSAERPKGSFSTLEIQRTEQGDSAMYLCASSPSGSYNEQFFGPGTRLTVL.

This chain links TRBV4-1 with TRBJ2-3; 8 nucleotides match TRBD1. V gave up 4 bases and J gave up 5 bases; unmatched junction bases: 8. This CDR3 region has 15 residues. Germline V lookup: CDR1 MGHRA, CDR2 YSYEKL. In nucleotides, the CDR3 is TGCGCCAGCAGCCCGACAGGGGTTGGTATAGATACGCAGTATTTT. Protein: CASSPTGVGIDTQYF.

The rearrangement links TRBV6-1 to TRBJ2-1, with TRBD2 matching 8 bases. Trimming cost V 4 bases and J 9 bases; bases outside gene matches: 5. The germline V gene has CDR1 MNHNS and CDR2 SASEGT. This CDR3 spans 13 amino acids. CDR3 sequence (DNA): TGTGCCAGCAGTGCGTTCCGGGAGGGTGAGCAGTTCTTC. It is translated as CASSAFREGEQFF.